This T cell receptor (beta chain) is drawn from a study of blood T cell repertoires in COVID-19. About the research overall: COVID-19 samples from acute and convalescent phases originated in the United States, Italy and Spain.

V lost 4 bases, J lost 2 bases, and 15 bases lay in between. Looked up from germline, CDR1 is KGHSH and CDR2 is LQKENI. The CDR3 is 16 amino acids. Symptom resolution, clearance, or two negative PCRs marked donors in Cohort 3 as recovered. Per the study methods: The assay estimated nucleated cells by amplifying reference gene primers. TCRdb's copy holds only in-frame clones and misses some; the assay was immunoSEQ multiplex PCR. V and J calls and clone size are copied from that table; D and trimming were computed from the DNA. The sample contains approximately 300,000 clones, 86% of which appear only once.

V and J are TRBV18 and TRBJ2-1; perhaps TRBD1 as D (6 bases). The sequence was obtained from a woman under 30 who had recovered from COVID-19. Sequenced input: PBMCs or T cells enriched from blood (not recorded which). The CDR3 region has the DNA TGTGCCAGCTCACTCGAACAGGGTCCCCCCTACAATGAGCAGTTCTTC. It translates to CASSLEQGPPYNEQFF.